What follows are 15 T cell receptor beta chains derived from one specimen sequenced in a study of blood T cells in healthy people across ages. Then a second PCR, running about 6 to 12 cycles, was carried out with a sample-barcoded 5' primer and a J-beta primer mix. Each CDR3 protein is one row after TCRdb ran MiXCR on the 5' RACE reads. The data show about 970,000 distinct CDR3 sequences, 51% seen once. Source material: blood. These receptor sequences come from a woman aged 55-70 years in good health.

The V and J genes are TRBV5-5 and TRBJ2-7, with D hard to call. The CDR3 covers 14 residues. In germline, CDR1 is SGHKS, CDR2 YYEKEE (reference sequence). Trimming left V 4 bases short and J 4 bases short, with 15 bases between. CDR3 nucleotide sequence: TGTGCCAGCAGCATCGTAAAGACCGTGTACGAGCAGTACTTC. It specifies CASSIVKTVYEQYF.

This chain links TRBV5-1 with TRBJ2-1; D is undetermined. Per germline, CDR1 SGHRS and CDR2 YFSETQ. Trimming stripped 4 bases from V and 9 bases from J, with 8 bases between. The CDR3 contains 11 residues. CDR3 residues: CASSDLGEQFF. Written as DNA, the CDR3 is TGCGCCAGCAGCGATTTGGGTGAGCAGTTCTTC.

V and J are TRBV12-3 or TRBV12-4 and TRBJ2-5, with D possibly being TRBD1 or TRBD2 (5 bases each). The V gene lost 6 bases and the J gene lost 9 bases, with 14 bases spanning the gap. This CDR3 spans 12 amino acids. The CDR3 DNA is TGTGCCAGCAGCCAGGGCCTCGGGGCCCAGTACTTC. It encodes CASSQGLGAQYF.

This clonotype occurred a few times. The chain employs TRBV4-1 and TRBJ1-4; 7 bases agree with TRBD1. Germline V gives CDR1 MGHRA, CDR2 YSYEKL. This CDR3 is 15 amino acids long. Losses at the gene ends were 1 base for V and 5 bases for J; bases not matched to a gene: 4. The CDR3 loop is CASSQAGTVNEKLFF. CDR3 DNA: TGCGCCAGCAGCCAAGCCGGGACAGTGAATGAAAAACTGTTTTTT.

The rearrangement joins TRBV7-9 to TRBJ2-2, with 9 bases lining up with TRBD2. The V and J ends lost 1 base and 8 bases, in that order; junction bases with no gene match: 5. The germline V gene encodes CDR1 SEHNR and CDR2 FQNEAQ (reference sequence). The CDR3 is 15 amino acids. CDR3 loop: CASSLGGLAEGELFF. The CDR3 DNA follows: TGTGCCAGCAGCTTAGGGGGACTAGCTGAAGGGGAGCTGTTTTTT.

This clonotype was picked up a small number of times. In DNA form, the CDR3 reads TGTGCCCTTCGGGATCGGGGACAGGGTGGGACCCAGTACTTC. It yields the protein CALRDRGQGGTQYF. The rearrangement joins TRBV7-2 to TRBJ2-7, with 9 bases lining up with TRBD1. The J call may be mistaken, given a closer DNA end match to TRBJ2-5. Per the germline V gene, CDR1 is SGHTA and CDR2 is FQGNSA. The CDR3 is made up of 14 amino acids.

In its sample, this clonotype was seen a few times. CDR3 loop: CASSRTGVGEQYF. Here the CDR3 DNA reads TGTGCCAGCAGCCGAACAGGGGTGGGCGAGCAGTACTTC. The chain is built from TRBV3-1 and TRBJ2-7; TRBD1 matches 7 bases. Germline trimming cut 4 bases from V and 6 bases from J; bases unmatched to any gene: 6. Per the germline V gene, CDR1 is LGHDT and CDR2 is YNNKEL (reference sequence). There are 13 residues in the CDR3.

This chain uses TRBV30 with TRBJ1-1, with a possible D match to TRBD1 (5 bases). In germline, CDR1 is GTSNPN, CDR2 SVGIG (reference sequence). The V gene lost 2 bases and the J gene lost 5 bases, with 21 bases spanning the gap. The CDR3 extends over 16 amino acids. CDR3 sequence (DNA): TGTGCCTGGAGTCTGGGGGAGGCCGGACGGAGGACTGAAGCTTTCTTT. Its protein product is CAWSLGEAGRRTEAFF. The full variable domain, rest sourced from reference TRBV30 and TRBJ1-1, is SQTIHQWPATLVQPVGSPLSLECTVEGTSNPNLYWYRQAAGRGLQLLFYSVGIGQISSEVPQNLSASRPQDRQFILSSKKLLLSDSGFYLCAWSLGEAGRRTEAFFGQGTRLTVV.

The V and J genes are TRBV5-1 and TRBJ2-3; 9 bases fit TRBD2. The V gene end was trimmed by 4 bases and the J gene end by 5 bases; junction bases not matched to a gene: 5. This CDR3 spans 14 amino acids. CDR1 is SGHRS and CDR2 is YFSETQ in the germline V gene. The CDR3 is CASSLSGSVDTQYF. In nucleotides, the CDR3 is TGCGCCAGCAGCCTTAGCGGGAGTGTAGATACGCAGTATTTT.

This clonotype was found a few times. The V and J genes are TRBV6-5 and TRBJ1-6; D gene uncertain. Germline V gives CDR1 MNHEY, CDR2 SVGAGI. This CDR3 region has 15 residues. Trimming left V 4 bases short and J 7 bases short, with 14 bases between. Here the CDR3 DNA reads TGTGCCAGCAGTTTTCGGGGAAGTCCCAATTCACCCCTCCACTTT. It specifies CASSFRGSPNSPLHF.

The chain joins TRBV28 to TRBJ1-1; D remains ambiguous. The CDR3 has 14 residues. V was cut by 7 bases and J by 6 bases, with 18 bases left in between. Germline CDR1 reads MDHEN; CDR2 reads SYDVKM. DNA for the CDR3: TGTGCCAGCACCGGTTTTCAACTAAGCGCTGAAGCTTTCTTT. Translating it yields CASTGFQLSAEAFF.

This chain joins TRBV5-1 and TRBJ2-3; TRBD2 agrees at 14 bases. The length of the CDR3 is 18 residues. The germline gives CDR1 SGHRS, CDR2 YFSETQ. Trimming at V came to 5 bases and at J to 3 bases, leaving 11 bases not matched to a gene. CDR3 protein: CASSYEGRLAGGTDTQYF. DNA for the CDR3: TGCGCCAGCAGTTACGAAGGAAGACTAGCGGGAGGGACAGATACGCAGTATTTT. Variable domain in full (rest from reference TRBV5-1 and TRBJ2-3): KAGVTQTPRYLIKTRGQQVTLSCSPISGHRSVSWYQQTPGQGLQFLFEYFSETQRNKGNFPGRFSGRQFSNSRSEMNVSTLELGDSALYLCASSYEGRLAGGTDTQYFGPGTRLTVL.

This clonotype was observed a few times. The rearrangement links TRBV2 to TRBJ2-3; D is undetermined. This CDR3 region has 12 residues. CDR1 is SNHLY, CDR2 FYNNEI, per germline. V lost 7 bases and J lost 2, with 7 bases in between. The CDR3 nucleotides are TGTGCCAGCAACGGATTCACAGATACGCAGTATTTT. This gives the protein CASNGFTDTQYF. Full variable domain (remainder filled in from reference TRBV2 and TRBJ2-3): EPEVTQTPSHQVTQMGQEVILRCVPISNHLYFYWYRQILGQKVEFLVSFYNNEISEKSEIFDDQFSVERPDGSNFTLKIRSTKLEDSAMYFCASNGFTDTQYFGPGTRLTVL.

This chain uses TRBV10-3 with TRBJ1-6; D may be TRBD1 (5 bases). CDR1 ENHRY and CDR2 SYGVKD come from the germline V gene. The CDR3 is 16 residues long. V lost 0 bases to trimming and J lost 7 bases, with 13 bases between them. The CDR3 nucleotides read TGTGCCATCAGTGAGTCTTGGCCAGGGCCCAATTCACCCCTCCACTTT. As protein: CAISESWPGPNSPLHF.

The chain links TRBV4-1 to TRBJ2-5; D is possibly TRBD2 (6 bases). Trimming shortened V by 1 base and J by 7 bases, and 13 bases separated the two germline ends. The germline V gene encodes CDR1 MGHRA and CDR2 YSYEKL. This CDR3 is 14 amino acids long. The CDR3 loop reads CASSQGQRVGTQYF. The CDR3 nucleotides are TGCGCCAGCAGCCAAGGGCAGCGGGTGGGGACCCAGTACTTC.